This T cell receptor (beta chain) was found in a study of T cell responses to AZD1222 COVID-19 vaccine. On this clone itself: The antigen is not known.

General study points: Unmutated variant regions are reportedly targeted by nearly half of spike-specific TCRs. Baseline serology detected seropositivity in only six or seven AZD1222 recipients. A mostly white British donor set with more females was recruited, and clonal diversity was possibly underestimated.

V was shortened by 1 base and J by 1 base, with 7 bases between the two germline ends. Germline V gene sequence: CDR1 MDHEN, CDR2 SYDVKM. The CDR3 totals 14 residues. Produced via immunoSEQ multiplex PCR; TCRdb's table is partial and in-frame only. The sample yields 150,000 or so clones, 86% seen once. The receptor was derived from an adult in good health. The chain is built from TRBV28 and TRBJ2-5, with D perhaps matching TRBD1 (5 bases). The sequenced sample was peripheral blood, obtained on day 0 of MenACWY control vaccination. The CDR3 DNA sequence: TGTGCCAGCAGTTTATTAAGGGGCCAAGAGACCCAGTACTTC. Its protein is CASSLLRGQETQYF.